A single sample is the source of the 4 T cell receptor beta chains below, sequenced in a study of regulatory T cells in long-lasting Graves disease. The sample's time point: newly diagnosed GD, antithyroid drugs for less than 3 months. The TCR library was made from RNA that had been extracted from PBMCs in TRIzol. iRepertoire HTBI primers and Arm-PCR of CDR3 regions built TCR beta libraries. One entry per CDR3 protein, called by TCRdb with MiXCR from the multiplex PCR reads. The sample holds around 420,000 distinct CDR3 sequences, approximately 16% seen once. These same records also appear under a second study, on T cells in Graves' hyperthyroidism and ophthalmopathy.

The sample was peripheral blood mononuclear cells (PBMCs), taken at new diagnosis, from a patient treated with antithyroid drugs. These receptors all stem from a woman aged 40 to 50 with Graves disease.

This clonotype was picked up many times. The chain recombines TRBV19 with TRBJ2-3; D call uncertain. This CDR3 is built from 14 residues. Trimming cost V 4 bases and J 4 bases, with 12 bases left between them. CDR1 and CDR2 from the germline V gene are LNHDA and SQIVND (reference sequence). This CDR3 is CASSSSGPADTQYF. The CDR3, as DNA: TGTGCCAGTAGTAGCTCAGGACCGGCAGATACGCAGTATTTT.

In this sample, this clonotype turned up many times. J is TRBJ2-5 and V is TRBV5-6, with 7 nucleotides matching TRBD2. CDR1 and CDR2 (germline): SGHDT, YYEEEE. The CDR3 spans 14 residues. V gave up 0 bases and J gave up 3 bases; unmatched junction bases: 2. The CDR3 region is CASSLGSGKETQYF. The CDR3 nucleotides are TGTGCCAGCAGCTTGGGGAGCGGGAAAGAGACCCAGTACTTC.

This clonotype was counted many times. This rearrangement joins TRBV30 to TRBJ2-5, with D possibly called TRBD1 or TRBD2 (5 bases each). V lost 3 bases, J lost 2 bases, and 10 bases lay in between. Germline loops: CDR1 GTSNPN, CDR2 SVGIG (reference sequence). The CDR3 length is 13 residues. CDR3 residues: CAWRSGPQETQYF. DNA of the CDR3: TGTGCCTGGAGATCGGGACCGCAAGAGACCCAGTACTTC.

This clonotype showed up many times. The chain combines TRBV12-3 or TRBV12-4 with TRBJ2-1; D assignment may be TRBD1 or TRBD2 (5 bases each). V shed 3 bases and J shed 5 bases, with 11 bases lying between them. This CDR3 contains 14 residues. The CDR3 region is CASSLGEGHNEQFF. Here the CDR3 DNA reads TGTGCCAGCAGTTTGGGGGAAGGCCACAATGAGCAGTTCTTC.